The source of this T cell receptor (beta chain) is a study of cytomegalovirus exposure and HLA in healthy donors (dated by TCRdb to between 2016 and 2019). Study-level background: According to an earlier analysis of around 600 of the donors, roughly 180 million T cells yielded some 110 million unique TCR beta sequences and about 300 Gb of sequence data. An early release covering roughly 600 HLA-typed donors comprised about 320 gigabases of sequencing data and roughly 86 million unique TCR sequences. The genetic ancestry cluster associated with self-reported Caucasian donors included 65% to 90% of the approximately 400 genotyped donors. The aim of the study was to test whether cataloging public T cell receptors could identify signatures of past pathogen exposure. The study profiled the T cell repertoires of about 720 subjects by immunosequencing and related them to cytomegalovirus serostatus. Along with the roughly 610-subject first cohort, a separate validation cohort of over a hundred different subjects was used. To predict cytomegalovirus infection status, the study brought together high-throughput TCR immunosequencing, statistical association of individual TCRs with disease status, and machine learning. A later analysis re-examined previously published TCR beta repertoires from 610 or so donors and added high-resolution HLA genotyping to investigate patterns of TCR occurrence. Rather than using new phenotypic data, the later analysis identified candidate immune exposures from TCR beta sequences and from how often those sequences occurred across donors. An earlier analysis of about 620 of the donors applied high-throughput TCR beta sequencing to assess whether each TCR beta V gene segment acted as functional or pseudogenic. Alongside the repertoire data, information on donor age, sex, ethnicity and CMV serostatus was compiled. A later genetic analysis took genome-wide SNP genotypes for about three fifths of the 666 donors and used that subset as a discovery cohort. All discovery cohort repertoires had been generated using a single sequencing platform. HLA typing covered class I and class II loci at four-digit resolution. Typing coverage varied by locus: about 629-630 donors for A, B, C, DRB1 and DQB1; roughly 510 for DQA1; about 570 for DPA1; roughly 470 for DPB1. Four to six DR-DQ haplotypes were handled as single units for association and clustering, since linkage in the cohort was strong. Among under 450 genotyped donors of the cohort, an average of approximately 230,000 unique TCR beta nucleotide sequences were sequenced per donor, around 20% of them non-productive.

In regard to this clone: Its antigen remains unidentified. Base quality data are lacking; no much larger clone is found one base away.

The junction shows trimming of 0 bases on V and 2 bases on J, and the gene matches do not reach 6 bases of it. The germline V gene specifies SGHVS as CDR1 and FNYEAQ as CDR2. The CDR3 runs 16 amino acids, cysteine and phenylalanine included. Just CDR3 DNA is preserved here, 48 bases in frame from base 1. Libraries were built with the immunoSEQ multiplex PCR assay. For the multiplex PCR, a mixture combining 60 forward primers for TCR Vbeta segments and 13 reverse primers for TCR Jbeta segments was used. The CDR3 region of rearranged TCR beta genes was amplified from genomic DNA by a multiplex PCR assay. The amplified TCR beta libraries were sequenced on the Illumina HiSeq System as 87-base-pair reads. In the authors' own workflow: A later analysis counted about 80 million unique TCR beta chains across the 666 repertoires, and roughly 9.9 million of these chains were shared by at least two donors. Raw reads were error-corrected and collapsed into unique sequences with a nearest-neighbor algorithm that merged closely related sequences to remove PCR and sequencing errors. CDR3 sequences were aligned to IMGT reference sequences to assign V, D and J gene segments. For a sequence to be retained, a match of at least six nucleotides to both a V gene segment and a J gene segment was required. Rearrangements were called productive when the CDR3 lacked stop codons and stayed in frame with V and J; all others were non-productive. CDR3 was defined by IMGT convention, running from the second conserved V-encoded cysteine to the conserved J-encoded phenylalanine. The earlier analysis of fewer than 700 of the donors excluded sequences that lacked an unambiguous match to a single V gene segment. In an earlier analysis of several hundred of the donors, a V segment was called functional when productive rearrangements were above 56.7%, and segregating when the standard deviation between donors exceeded 5%. A statistical classification framework was built to diagnose cytomegalovirus status from the catalog of TCR beta chain sequences. In a later analysis, TCR nucleotide sequences were compared against IMGT/GENE-DB human TR gene sequences so that V and J genes could be assigned. A later analysis assigned CDR3 sequences and most-parsimonious VDJ recombination scenarios with the TCRdist pipeline. In a later analysis, each TCR beta chain was defined by its CDR3 amino acid sequence together with its V-gene family, and reads without a unique V-gene family were excluded. To address suspected cross-contamination and a sequencing artifact, a later analysis removed under 600 highly shared, low-generation-probability nucleotide sequences. In a later analysis, a clonal expansion index for each public chain was calculated from normalized within-repertoire ranks of inferred template counts. In a later analysis, generation probabilities were computed using a VDJ recombination model fitted to out-of-frame rearrangements, and the results were checked against IGoR. Hypergeometric tests were used in a later analysis to score TCR-TCR, TCR-HLA and TCR-CMV co-occurrence, with a repertoire-size bias correction applied to the TCR pairs. To estimate false discovery rates, a later analysis permuted the HLA or CMV assignments 20 times. In a later analysis, co-occurring TCRs were grouped using DBSCAN, and TCRdist sequence similarity was added for clustering within HLA-allele-positive subsets. Co-occurrence clustering excluded repertoires with fewer than 30,000 or more than 120,000 public chains, plus five with anomalous nucleotide sharing. Imported from immuneACCESS, the table was reduced by TCRdb to in-frame sequences with V and J called. These copies leave out some clones; in studies compared against another copy, an unresolved V gene accounts for under half, and the cause of the remainder is not known. The V and J calls and the clone size are those of that table, but D and trimming were determined from the DNA. The sample table shows 250,000 to 350,000 clones, and approximately 90% are seen once. The top ten clonotypes cover 4% of the sample.

What the research found in general, with its limitations: In an earlier analysis of several hundred of the donors, most TCR beta V segments were observed in productive rearrangements about 87% or about 30% of the time, broadly matching IMGT annotations. A few of the identified cytomegalovirus-associated TCR beta chains were confirmed in vitro to be specific for cytomegalovirus antigens. In a later analysis, the rate of TCR association differed among HLA loci, with DRB1 alleles having the most associated TCRs and HLA-C alleles having the fewest. A cluster of highly shared sequence variants was judged likely to represent a technical artifact of the sequencing pipeline. In a later genetic analysis, a missense DCLRE1C variant was associated with V-gene and J-gene trimming of TCR beta chains, and the association was replicated in an independent cohort. This cohort had only TCR beta chains sequenced, and the lack of alpha or paired-chain data limited which features could be detected. In a later analysis, HLA-associated TCR beta chains were found to be more clonally expanded and to have lower generation probabilities than equally common non-associated chains. When HLA alleles, especially DR and DQ, strongly co-occurred, attributing TCR associations to individual alleles was difficult. Roughly uniform sequencing depth across donors was assumed in presence/absence analyses, although this assumption may not hold. Across donors, most TCR sequences were observed very rarely, whereas some public TCRs were present in many individuals. Linkage disequilibrium might explain the correlated functional status among segregating V segments, but an unknown experimental factor could not be excluded. In both the original and validation cohorts, the classifier was reported to diagnose cytomegalovirus status with high specificity and sensitivity. In a later genetic analysis, fewer N-insertions in productive TCRs were reported among donors in an Asian-associated ancestry cluster than the approximately 630-donor mean. For the cohort, immune exposure information was limited to CMV serostatus. In a later analysis, most CMV-associated TCR beta chains were found to appear HLA-restricted, with HLA associations seemingly driven largely by CMV exposure. Because counts were too low, some 17 rarely observed V segments, including chromosome 9 orphons, were excluded from the earlier analysis of fewer than 650 of the donors. A further reported finding was that TCR beta sequences accurately predicted the HLA-A and HLA-B alleles for most subjects in the first cohort. Because HLA typing was missing for some donors at each locus, association tests included only the typed subset. The study gave a list of about 150 TCR beta chains associated with cytomegalovirus. A later analysis reported that several top co-occurrence clusters appeared linked to parvovirus B19, influenza, CMV and Epstein-Barr virus. Specific HLA alleles were associated with over 15,000 TCR beta sequences at a false discovery rate of 0.05 in a later analysis. The authors suggested that the approach could potentially be extended to other disease states and immunological phenotypes. Some IMGT-functional V segments, including TRBV6-2 and TRBV6-3, could not be distinguished by the 87-base-pair reads and were therefore excluded.

The cohort comprised some 680 healthy bone marrow donors. All cohort members were sampled while nominally healthy, although unrecorded immune exposures were likely present. The donor tested CMV seropositive and was one of the 289 seropositive cohort members. A peripheral blood sample was provided by each donor, and peripheral blood mononuclear cells were used for TCR beta sequencing. The Qiagen DNeasy Blood Extraction Kit was used to extract genomic DNA from the blood cell samples. Recombination linked TRBV7-6 to TRBJ2-7; 8 central bases correspond to TRBD2. The specimen was PBMCs. The sequence was collected from a man aged 35-49 years in good health and CMV-seropositive. The sequence in DNA is TGTGCCAGCAGCTTAGCCGCCCGGGAGGGTACCTACGAGCAGTACTTC. Translated, this is CASSLAAREGTYEQYF. This CDR3, with the reference TRBV7-6 and TRBJ2-7 proteins standing in past its ends, gives the full variable domain GAGVSQSPRYKVTKRGQDVALRCDPISGHVSLYWYRQALGQGPEFLTYFNYEAQQDKSGLPNDRFSAERPEGSISTLTIQRTEQRDSAMYRCASSLAAREGTYEQYFGPGTRLTVT.